This TCR beta chain was recovered during a study of T cell responses to AZD1222 COVID-19 vaccine (dated by TCRdb to about 2021). With regard to the full study: AZD1222 recipients given second doses at about 4 weeks or at about 12 weeks were pooled, since spike-specific TCR depth and breadth were not found to differ between the two schedules. Trial participants were enrolled by age into 18-55, 56-69 and 70-plus year subgroups, with approximately 150, 30 and 60 TCR-sequenced participants respectively. A total of about 250 trial participants underwent TCR sequencing, of whom 200 to 220 had received two doses of AZD1222 and some 25 had received two doses of the MenACWY control vaccine. Study-wide conclusions, independent of this receptor: Conclusions about previously exposed vaccinees were limited because only six or seven AZD1222 recipients were SARS-CoV-2 seropositive at baseline. Epitopes outside the regions mutated in the B.1.351 and B.1.1.7 variants were reportedly recognized by nearly half of the unique spike-specific TCRs. After two AZD1222 doses, spike-specific TCR breadth and depth were significantly higher than at day 0 and than in MenACWY recipients. Because no samples from the day 14 peak response were available, repertoires could be characterized only after the peak T cell response. Participants were mostly white British and included more females than males, and it was suggested by the authors that clonal diversity may have been underestimated. CD4 TCRs associated with the vaccine covered the entire spike protein, and the dominant responses were in regions 160-218 and 743-854. In the small 56-69-year group, the increase in depth fell short of significance, most likely because of low power.

The time point label corresponds to: baseline before first vaccination. Vaccinee samples came from UK trials COV001 and COV002, including a single-blind randomized controlled phase 2/3 trial of AZD1222 (ChAdOx1 nCoV-19) in healthy adults. Trial participant PBMC samples were collected at day 0 and day 28 after the second dose for TCRbeta chain sequencing. A note on this clone: Its recognized antigen is unknown. Per-base qualities were not stored, and no clone one base away is much larger.

The CDR3 regions of human TCRbeta chains were analyzed by immunosequencing. The original methods were these. TCRs in the repertoires were matched against a reference library of SARS-CoV-2-specific TCRs that had been generated with the MIRA antigen-specificity platform. Breadth meant the fraction of unique TCRs that were SARS-CoV-2-associated, whereas depth meant the fraction of total T cells that were SARS-CoV-2-associated. Each spike-specific TCR was assigned to its reactive spike region and to a CD4 or CD8 class using the MIRA data. Log10-transformed breadth and depth values were compared by one-way ANOVA with Sidak's multiple comparisons tests. TCRdb holds this immuneACCESS table with in-frame rearrangements only. Some clones are missing; in checked studies, unresolved V genes explain under half, and the rest has no known cause. Clonal size and the V and J genes are those of that table, whereas D and trimming came from the DNA. A total of about 150,000 clones appear in this sample, about 92% of them only once. The ten largest clones represent approximately 2.2% of the sample.

The CDR3 spans 13 residues, from the cysteine through the phenylalanine. Only the CDR3 portion is preserved as DNA: 39 bases, with reading frame beginning at the first base. V is shortened by 5 bases, J by 6 bases, and the region joining them spans 13 bases. CDR1 MNHEY and CDR2 SVGEGT are derived from the germline V gene. This sequence was found in an adult in good health. The V and J genes are TRBV6-2 or TRBV6-3 and TRBJ1-2; the D gene is perhaps TRBD1, on 5 matching bases. Material: peripheral blood, obtained on day 0 of AZD1222 vaccination. The DNA is as follows: TGTGCCAGCAGTACACGACAAGGGGATGGCTACACCTTC. This sequence encodes CASSTRQGDGYTF.